These 23 T cell receptor beta chains were sequenced from one sample in a study of regulatory and conventional T cells in RAG deficiency. The protocol was immunoSEQ multiplex PCR, while the TCRdb copy is restricted to in-frame clones and leaves out a portion. The sample has tens of thousands of clones; around nine tenths are singletons. The same sample was also used in a study of regulatory T cells. That work contributes: Primers: 52 TRBV forward and 13 TRBJ reverse.

Sequenced sample: CD8+ T cells sorted from blood. The receptors were sampled from a human donor in good health.

The chain combines TRBV6-5 with TRBJ2-7; tentative D call: TRBD1 (6 bases). The germline V gene has CDR1 MNHEY and CDR2 SVGAGI. This CDR3 is built from 15 residues. V was pared by 1 base and J by 3 bases, with 13 bases between. CDR3 sequence reads: CASSYYRTVFYEQYF. The CDR3 DNA follows: TGTGCCAGCAGTTACTATCGGACAGTCTTCTACGAGCAGTACTTC.

This chain uses TRBV19 with TRBJ2-2; maybe TRBD1 (5 bases). This CDR3 spans 16 amino acids. The V gene lost 3 bases and the J gene lost 4 bases, with 15 bases spanning the gap. Germline assignment: CDR1 LNHDA and CDR2 SQIVND (reference sequence). The DNA for the CDR3 is TGTGCCAGTAGTATCCCCCAGGGAAGGGGCACCGGGGAGCTGTTTTTT. Its protein is CASSIPQGRGTGELFF.

This clone was detected only once. The rearrangement uses TRBV19 and TRBJ2-2; either TRBD1 or TRBD2 may fit D (5 bases each). Between the trimmed V and J ends, which lost 7 bases and 3 bases, there was a span of 9 bases. The CDR3 totals 13 residues. Per the germline V gene, CDR1 is LNHDA and CDR2 is SQIVND (reference sequence). CDR3 nucleotide sequence: TGTGCCAGTACTAGCAGGGACACCGGGGAGCTGTTTTTT. The encoded protein is CASTSRDTGELFF.

J is TRBJ2-2 and V is TRBV7-9, with D hard to call. This CDR3 region has 15 residues. The germline V gene encodes CDR1 SEHNR and CDR2 FQNEAQ (reference sequence). With 2 bases removed from V and 5 bases from J, the gap between germline ends came to 12 bases. This chain's CDR3 is CASSLQVIVTGELFF. The CDR3 DNA follows: TGTGCCAGCAGCTTACAGGTTATCGTGACCGGGGAGCTGTTTTTT.

The J gene is TRBJ2-2, the V gene TRBV19, with a tentative D call TRBD2 (6 bases). The CDR3 is 13 amino acids. Germline CDR1 reads LNHDA; CDR2 reads SQIVND (reference sequence). V lost 7 bases and J 5 bases, leaving 11 bases between the germline ends. In DNA, the CDR3 is TGTGCCAGTAAGGAGGAGGGGACCGGGGAGCTGTTTTTT. As protein: CASKEEGTGELFF.

This sequence joins TRBV11-2 and TRBJ1-1, with D possibly TRBD1 on 5 matching bases. The CDR3 runs 15 residues. Trimming took off 4 bases at V and 3 bases at J, with 15 bases between the two ends. Germline V gene lookup returns CDR1 SGHAT and CDR2 FQNNGV. Here the CDR3 reads CASSYLWGLDTEAFF. The CDR3 region has the DNA TGTGCCAGCAGCTACCTCTGGGGGTTGGACACTGAAGCTTTCTTT. Full variable domain (remainder filled in from reference TRBV11-2 and TRBJ1-1): EAGVAQSPRYKIIEKRQSVAFWCNPISGHATLYWYQQILGQGPKLLIQFQNNGVVDDSQLPKDRFSAERLKGVDSTLKIQPAKLEDSAVYLCASSYLWGLDTEAFFGQGTRLTVV.

This sequence joins TRBV2 and TRBJ2-1, with a weak D call TRBD2 (6 bases). The CDR3 contains 14 residues. Germline-derived CDR1 and CDR2 are SNHLY and FYNNEI. Between the trimmed V and J ends, which lost 4 bases and 1 base, there was a span of 8 bases. The CDR3 protein is CASSVGGSYNEQFF. The CDR3 DNA follows: TGTGCCAGCAGTGTGGGAGGATCCTACAATGAGCAGTTCTTC. Full variable domain (missing parts from reference TRBV2 and TRBJ2-1): EPEVTQTPSHQVTQMGQEVILRCVPISNHLYFYWYRQILGQKVEFLVSFYNNEISEKSEIFDDQFSVERPDGSNFTLKIRSTKLEDSAMYFCASSVGGSYNEQFFGPGTRLTVL.

The chain joins TRBV27 to TRBJ2-3, with D possibly TRBD1 on 5 matching bases. This CDR3 is 13 amino acids long. Germline assignment: CDR1 MNHEY and CDR2 SMNVEV (reference sequence). Trimming removed 3 bases at V and 4 bases at J, with 8 bases between. This chain's CDR3 is CASSLHRPDTQYF. The CDR3 coding sequence is TGTGCCAGCAGTTTGCACAGGCCAGATACGCAGTATTTT.

This clone was picked up one time. The rearrangement uses TRBV23-1 and TRBJ2-1; 11 bases map to TRBD1. TRBV23-1 is marked as an open reading frame, function uncertain. The CDR3 consists of 15 residues. V lost 9 bases, J lost 4 bases, and 8 bases stayed unmatched. CDR3 sequence reads: CASRSRDRGYNEQFF. The CDR3 DNA sequence: TGCGCCAGTCGAAGCCGGGACAGGGGGTACAATGAGCAGTTCTTC.

This CDR3 reads CASSVDPRSGNQPQHF. In DNA form, the CDR3 reads TGCGCCAGCAGCGTAGATCCCAGATCGGGGAATCAGCCCCAGCATTTT. The genes are TRBV5-1 and TRBJ1-5; no definite D call. The V end was cut by 4 bases, the J end by 4 bases, with 18 bases between. The CDR3 consists of 16 residues. Per germline, CDR1 SGHRS and CDR2 YFSETQ.

The rearrangement joins TRBV30 to TRBJ2-1, with TRBD1 matching over 9 bases. Germline CDR1 reads GTSNPN; CDR2 reads SVGIG (reference sequence). This CDR3 contains 16 residues. V lost 3 bases to trimming and J lost 0 bases; unmatched junction nucleotides: 6. The CDR3 protein is CAWSRTGVGSYNEQFF. CDR3 bases: TGTGCCTGGAGCCGGACAGGGGTTGGCTCCTACAATGAGCAGTTCTTC.

This clone was counted only a few times. The gene calls are TRBV11-1 and TRBJ1-2; D gene uncertain. The CDR3 covers 13 residues. With 5 bases removed from V and 8 bases from J, the gap between germline ends came to 15 bases. Per the germline V gene, CDR1 is SGHAT and CDR2 is FQDESV (reference sequence). The CDR3 DNA reads as TGTGCCAGCAGCCCCCCAGAGCCAGCCGGCTACACCTTC. Translating it yields CASSPPEPAGYTF.

The genes are TRBV6-5 and TRBJ1-2; no definite D call. The CDR3 totals 14 residues. V was shortened by 1 base and J by 8 bases, with 14 bases between the two germline ends. CDR1 and CDR2 (germline): MNHEY, SVGAGI. The CDR3 is CASSYLARSGGYTF. The CDR3 coding sequence is TGTGCCAGCAGTTACTTGGCACGCAGCGGGGGCTACACCTTC.

The CDR3 DNA reads TGTGCCAGCAGTTTATTTACTAGCGGTATCGCAACCACCGGGGAGCTGTTTTTT. Its translation: CASSLFTSGIATTGELFF. The chain employs TRBV27 and TRBJ2-2; 8 positions match TRBD2. Germline loops: CDR1 MNHEY, CDR2 SMNVEV (reference sequence). The V and J ends lost 1 base and 4 bases, in that order; junction bases with no gene match: 11. This CDR3 is 18 amino acids long.

Turning to this clone: This specimen includes other DNA sequences encoding the same CDR3. The rearrangement joins TRBV27 to TRBJ2-6; D unclear. Germline CDR1 and CDR2: MNHEY and SMNVEV (reference sequence). The V and J ends lost 3 bases and 3 bases respectively, with 6 bases between them. CDR3 length: 14 amino acids. This chain's CDR3 is CASSFSGGANVLTF. In DNA form, the CDR3 reads TGTGCCAGCAGTTTTTCCGGTGGGGCCAACGTCCTGACTTTC.

This clone was counted once. The rearrangement links TRBV7-3 to TRBJ2-3; TRBD2 matches at 9 bases. Unmatched junction bases numbered 6, after V lost 1 base and J lost 4 bases. Germline CDR1 and CDR2: SGHTA and FQGTGA. This CDR3 comprises 16 residues. The CDR3 protein is CASSLNAGGPPDTQYF. The CDR3 DNA sequence: TGTGCCAGCAGCTTAAATGCGGGGGGGCCCCCAGATACGCAGTATTTT.

This chain uses TRBV7-3 with TRBJ2-2, with TRBD1 as a possible D gene (5 bases). This CDR3 has 16 amino acids. CDR1 is SGHTA and CDR2 is FQGTGA in the germline V gene. V lost 2 bases, J lost 1 base, and 11 bases lay in between. The CDR3 DNA is TGTGCCAGCAGCTTAGTCGGGCAGGGGAACACCGGGGAGCTGTTTTTT. Its translation is CASSLVGQGNTGELFF.

The chain joins TRBV4-1 to TRBJ1-1; 7 bases align to TRBD1. From germline, CDR1 is MGHRA and CDR2 YSYEKL. V lost 0 bases, J lost 5 bases, and 9 bases stayed unmatched. This CDR3 region has 16 residues. The CDR3 DNA reads as TGCGCCAGCAGCCAAGATCATCTAGGGGGCCGAACTGAAGCTTTCTTT. This codes for CASSQDHLGGRTEAFF.

The chain recombines TRBV7-9 with TRBJ1-1; no definite D call. From germline, CDR1 is SEHNR and CDR2 FQNEAQ (reference sequence). V was pared by 1 base and J by 4 bases, with 13 bases between. The CDR3 runs to 15 residues. The CDR3 sequence is CASSLDSGGFTEAFF. CDR3 nucleotides: TGTGCCAGCAGCTTAGACTCGGGAGGGTTCACTGAAGCTTTCTTT.

CDR3 sequence: CASSPKGMGYGYTF. CDR3 DNA: TGTGCCAGCAGTCCAAAAGGAATGGGCTATGGCTACACCTTC. V and J are TRBV14 and TRBJ1-2; D uncertain. The CDR3 loop spans 14 amino acids. Looked up from germline, CDR1 is SGHDN and CDR2 is FVKESK. Trimming took off 6 bases at V and 4 bases at J, with 15 bases between the two ends.

The chain couples TRBV6-1 to TRBJ2-1; D is possibly TRBD1 or TRBD2 (5 bases each). The CDR3 contains 14 residues. V lost 2 bases to trimming and J lost 1 base, with 6 bases between them. Germline V gene sequence: CDR1 MNHNS, CDR2 SASEGT. The CDR3 region has the DNA TGTGCCAGCAGTGAATGGGGGTCCTACAATGAGCAGTTCTTC. Translating gives CASSEWGSYNEQFF.

The chain has TRBV30 and TRBJ1-1; D may be TRBD1 (5 bases). The CDR3 has 12 amino acids. With 1 base removed from V and 4 bases from J, the gap between germline ends came to 7 bases. From germline, CDR1 is GTSNPN and CDR2 SVGIG (reference sequence). The CDR3 sequence: CAWSDGGTEAFF. The CDR3 DNA follows: TGTGCCTGGAGTGACGGGGGCACTGAAGCTTTCTTT.

The chain recombines TRBV5-4 with TRBJ1-2; D is possibly TRBD1 (6 bases). In germline, CDR1 is SGHNT, CDR2 YYREEE (reference sequence). V dropped 4 bases and J dropped 8 bases, with 18 bases sitting between them. This CDR3 is 14 amino acids long. In DNA, the CDR3 is TGTGCCAGCAGCCAGTGGGGGGACATTAGGGGCTACACCTTC. Protein sequence: CASSQWGDIRGYTF.